The present T cell receptor beta chain was sequenced within a study of blood T cell repertoires in COVID-19. Study at large: Some COVID-19 samples were acute and others convalescent; all came from the United States, Italy and Spain. PBMCs, B-cell-depleted T cells, or T cells were the source of the cDNA or gDNA that made up the material.

Authors' methods: Estimates of nucleated cell counts were drawn from the amplification of reference gene primers. Repertoires were generated with immunoSEQ multiplex PCR, while TCRdb's copy carries only in-frame clones and drops some. V, J and clone size reflect that table, while D and trimming were determined from the DNA. The data contain roughly 100,000 clones, approximately 80% of them seen just once; the ten biggest clones take up over 15%. The CDR3 has 13 residues. CDR1 MDHEN and CDR2 SYDVKM come from the germline V gene. Trimming cost V 2 bases and J 8 bases, with 10 bases left between them. This TCR was sampled from a woman aged 80 or over with acute or convalescent COVID-19. The sequenced sample was peripheral blood. The chain is built from TRBV28 and TRBJ2-1, with D perhaps matching TRBD2 (5 bases). The CDR3 sequence is CASSLTSSDEQFF. The CDR3, as DNA: TGTGCCAGCAGTTTAACTAGTTCGGATGAGCAGTTCTTC.